The 2 T cell receptor beta chains listed next were all sequenced from one sample in a study of T-cell reconstitution after alpha-beta-depleted transplantation in children. The TCRbeta library incorporated unique molecular identifiers. TCRdb processed the PCR reads anew with MiXCR; each CDR3 protein has one entry. The sample consists of 700,000 or so distinct CDR3 sequences, roughly 13% of them appearing once. The source was PBMCs, collected before TCRalphabeta/CD19-depleted stem cell transplant. The receptor source for this set is a girl aged 2-15 years with congenital amegakaryocytic thrombocytopenia, due to receive a stem cell transplant.

This clonotype has just a few counts. The chain has TRBV30 and TRBJ2-2; D possibly corresponds to TRBD1 (6 bases). CDR3 length equals 12 residues. The germline gives CDR1 GTSNPN, CDR2 SVGIG (reference sequence). V lost 2 bases, J lost 10 bases, and 11 bases lay in between. The CDR3 DNA follows: TGTGCCTGGAGTTCGACAGGCTTGGAGCTGTTTTTT. Amino acids: CAWSSTGLELFF. Looking up the rest from reference TRBV30 and TRBJ2-2 gives the full variable domain: SQTIHQWPATLVQPVGSPLSLECTVEGTSNPNLYWYRQAAGRGLQLLFYSVGIGQISSEVPQNLSASRPQDRQFILSSKKLLLSDSGFYLCAWSSTGLELFFGEGSRLTVL.

This clonotype was counted at least ten times. This chain uses TRBV20-1 with TRBJ2-1; 7 positions agree with TRBD2. This CDR3 has 14 amino acids. CDR1 and CDR2 from the germline V gene are DFQATT and SNEGSKA (reference sequence). J was trimmed by 9 bases and V by 0 bases; bases with no gene match: 8. The CDR3 DNA sequence: TGCAGTGCTAGAGATCTGGGGGAGGGTAGTGAGCAGTTCTTC. The encoded protein is CSARDLGEGSEQFF.